The 6 T cell receptor beta chains presented below share a single source sample, sequenced in a study of identical twins. One entry per CDR3 protein, called by TCRdb with MiXCR from the 5' RACE reads. Of 700,000 or so distinct CDR3 sequences listed, 8% to 9% are singletons. These same data were also listed under a study on yellow fever vaccine responses in identical twins.

Material for sequencing was PBMCs. The origin of the receptors is a young woman in good health.

This clonotype has a count of ten or more. This chain uses TRBV7-8 with TRBJ2-3, with 8 bases identical to TRBD1. The germline V gene encodes CDR1 SGHVS and CDR2 FQNEAQ. The V and J ends lost 2 bases and 2 bases, in that order; junction bases with no gene match: 12. This CDR3 spans 18 amino acids. CDR3 in amino acids: CASSLIVGDRGHTDTQYF. The CDR3 nucleotides are TGTGCCAGCAGCTTAATTGTGGGAGACAGGGGACACACAGATACGCAGTATTTT.

This clonotype was counted ten times or more. This chain uses TRBV27 with TRBJ2-3; maybe TRBD2 (5 bases). Germline CDR1 is MNHEY and CDR2 is SMNVEV (reference sequence). This CDR3 is 15 amino acids long. V lost 10 bases, J lost 0 bases, and 17 bases lay in between. CDR3 in DNA: TGTGCCACCATGCCCGCTAGCACTAGCACAGATACGCAGTATTTT. It translates to CATMPASTSTDTQYF.

This clonotype was detected ten times or more. The chain recombines TRBV29-1 with TRBJ2-7; TRBD1 aligns across 10 bases. CDR1 is SQVTM and CDR2 is ANQGSEA in the germline V gene. The V segment lost 7 bases and the J segment 3 bases; nucleotides outside the gene matches: 3. The CDR3 covers 12 residues. The CDR3 DNA reads TGCAGCGGACAGGGGGCAAGCTACGAGCAGTACTTC. Protein sequence: CSGQGASYEQYF.

This clonotype was recorded a few times. This chain joins TRBV5-6 and TRBJ2-2, with 7 bases matching TRBD2. The germline V gene has CDR1 SGHDT and CDR2 YYEEEE. V was clipped by 1 base and J by 8 bases; unmatched bases: 11. The CDR3 has 16 amino acids. The CDR3 spells CASSLSFAGDSGELFF. The CDR3 bases are TGTGCCAGCAGCTTGTCCTTCGCGGGAGATTCAGGGGAGCTGTTTTTT.

This clonotype was detected a few times. CDR3 coding DNA: TGTGCCACCAGCAGAGGAGACAGTAGCTCTGGAAACACCATATATTTT. Its translation is CATSRGDSSSGNTIYF. J is TRBJ1-3 and V is TRBV15, with D perhaps TRBD1 (5 bases). CDR1 is LNHNV, CDR2 YYDKDF, per germline (reference sequence). Trimming stripped 1 base from V and 0 bases from J, with 10 bases between. This CDR3 has 16 residues.

This clonotype was seen ten or more times. The chain has TRBV20-1 and TRBJ2-5; 7 bases fit TRBD1. This CDR3 comprises 12 residues. The germline V gene encodes CDR1 DFQATT and CDR2 SNEGSKA (reference sequence). V shed 5 bases and J 4 bases; nucleotides not matched to a gene: 4. For the CDR3, the DNA is TGCAGTGCTGGACAGGCCGGAGAGACCCAGTACTTC. Residues: CSAGQAGETQYF.